Below, one T cell receptor beta chain is given with its context. Its antigen remains unidentified. No base quality information exists; no much larger clone differs at one position. This sample stems from a study of cytomegalovirus exposure and HLA in healthy donors (dated by TCRdb to about 2017). For the wider study: In an earlier analysis of about 560 of the donors, 276 Gb of sequence data and approximately 120 million unique TCR beta sequences from about 179 million T cells were reported. About 310 gigabases of sequencing data and tens of millions of unique TCR sequences were included in an early release covering roughly 700 HLA-typed donors. Of the 300 to 450 genotyped donors, less than 85% were placed in the genetic ancestry cluster associated with self-reported Caucasian donors. The study aimed to test whether signatures of past pathogen exposure could be identified by cataloging public T cell receptors. The T cell repertoires of 670 or so subjects were profiled by immunosequencing and related to cytomegalovirus serostatus. Along with the roughly 670-subject first cohort, a separate validation cohort of over a hundred different subjects was used. The study combined high-throughput TCR immunosequencing, statistical association of individual TCRs with disease status, and machine learning to predict cytomegalovirus infection status. In a later analysis, previously published TCR beta repertoires from roughly 710 donors were re-analyzed and high-resolution HLA genotyping was added so that TCR occurrence patterns could be studied. Rather than drawing on any new phenotypic data, the later analysis identified candidate immune exposures from TCR beta sequences and the way those sequences occurred across donors. An earlier analysis of 587 of the donors used high-throughput TCR beta sequencing to judge whether each TCR beta V gene segment behaved as functional or pseudogenic. Donor age, sex, ethnicity and CMV serostatus were compiled alongside the repertoire data. A later genetic analysis took genome-wide SNP genotypes for about three fifths of the roughly 670 donors and used that subset as a discovery cohort. All discovery cohort repertoires had been generated using a single sequencing platform. HLA typing covered class I and class II loci at four-digit resolution. The number of donors typed differed by locus, with roughly 620-630 for A, B, C, DRB1 and DQB1, around 500 for DQA1, approximately 570 for DPA1, and some 470 for DPB1. Four or five DR-DQ haplotypes were treated as single units for association and clustering because of strong linkage in the cohort. Among about 400 genotyped donors of the cohort, an average of approximately 220,000 unique TCR beta nucleotide sequences was sequenced per donor, of which about 19% were non-productive.

Library preparation used the immunoSEQ multiplex PCR assay. For the multiplex PCR, a mixture combining 60 forward primers for TCR Vbeta segments and 13 reverse primers for TCR Jbeta segments was used. The CDR3 region of rearranged TCR beta genes was amplified from genomic DNA with a multiplex PCR assay. The amplified TCR beta libraries were sequenced on the Illumina HiSeq System as 87-base-pair reads. Per the source publication's procedure: Across the roughly 670 repertoires, a later analysis counted 80 million or so unique TCR beta chains, some 11 million of which were shared by at least two donors. A nearest-neighbor algorithm error-corrected the raw reads and collapsed the reads into unique sequences, merging closely related sequences to remove PCR and sequencing errors. V, D and J gene segments were assigned by aligning CDR3 sequences to IMGT reference sequences. For a sequence to be retained, at least a six-nucleotide match to both a V gene segment and a J gene segment was required. Rearrangements were called productive when the CDR3 lacked stop codons and stayed in frame with V and J; all others were non-productive. CDR3 was defined by IMGT convention, running from the second conserved V-encoded cysteine to the conserved J-encoded phenylalanine. In an earlier analysis of roughly 610 of the donors, sequences lacking an unambiguous match to a single V gene segment were excluded. In an earlier analysis of some 590 of the donors, V segments were called functional above 56.7% productive rearrangements and were called segregating when the between-donor standard deviation exceeded 5%. A statistical classification framework was built to diagnose cytomegalovirus status from the catalog of TCR beta chain sequences. A later analysis assigned V and J genes by comparing TCR nucleotide sequences with IMGT/GENE-DB human TR gene sequences. In a later analysis, CDR3 sequences and most-parsimonious VDJ recombination scenarios were assigned using the TCRdist pipeline. In a later analysis, each TCR beta chain was defined by its CDR3 amino acid sequence together with its V-gene family, and reads without a unique V-gene family were excluded. In a later analysis, approximately 590 highly shared, low-generation-probability nucleotide sequences were removed to address suspected cross-contamination and a sequencing artifact. For each public chain, a later analysis derived a clonal expansion index from normalized ranks of inferred template counts within each repertoire. A later analysis computed generation probabilities with a VDJ recombination model fitted to out-of-frame rearrangements, and checked the results against IGoR. A later analysis scored TCR-TCR, TCR-HLA and TCR-CMV co-occurrence with hypergeometric tests, applying a repertoire-size bias correction to TCR pairs. A later analysis estimated false discovery rates by permuting HLA or CMV assignments 20 times. In a later analysis, co-occurring TCRs were grouped using DBSCAN, and TCRdist sequence similarity was added for clustering within HLA-allele-positive subsets. Repertoires with fewer than 30,000 or more than 120,000 public chains, plus five repertoires with anomalous nucleotide sharing, were excluded from co-occurrence clustering. Entries here come from immuneACCESS through TCRdb and include only in-frame sequences with V and J called. Some clones fail to appear in such tables; in the studies checked, an unresolved V gene covers under half of the shortfall, and the cause of the remainder is unknown. V and J calls and clone size are given by that table; D and trimming were obtained from the DNA. This sample comprises about 140,000 clones, approximately 70% of them detected only once. Approximately 14% of the sample lies in the top ten.

Measured from the cysteine to the phenylalanine, the CDR3 is 13 residues long. Left in the record is the CDR3 DNA by itself, 39 bases read in frame from the first base. The trim is 2 bases for V and 4 bases for J, with a gap of 9 bases between the germline ends. As encoded in the germline V gene, CDR1 is MDHEN while CDR2 is SYDVKM. General findings and caveats noted by the study authors: A later analysis reported that several top co-occurrence clusters appeared linked to parvovirus B19, influenza, CMV and Epstein-Barr virus. Because the 87-base-pair reads could not distinguish some IMGT-functional V segments, including TRBV6-2 and TRBV6-3, those segments were excluded. A later genetic analysis reported fewer N-insertions in productive TCRs among donors in an Asian-associated ancestry cluster than the approximately 700-donor mean. The classifier was reported to diagnose cytomegalovirus status with high specificity and sensitivity in both the original and validation cohorts. A later analysis associated approximately 17,000 TCR beta sequences with specific HLA alleles at a false discovery rate of 0.05. The sequencing pipeline was judged likely to have produced a cluster of highly shared sequence variants as a technical artifact. The authors suggested that the approach could potentially be extended to other disease states and immunological phenotypes. Compared with equally common non-associated chains, HLA-associated TCR beta chains in a later analysis were more clonally expanded and had lower generation probabilities. Over 15 rarely observed V segments, including chromosome 9 orphons, were excluded from the earlier analysis of about 600 of the donors because counts were too low. A few of the identified cytomegalovirus-associated TCR beta chains were confirmed in vitro to be specific for cytomegalovirus antigens. Because HLA typing was missing for some donors at each locus, association tests included only the typed subset. In the study, roughly 160 TCR beta chains were listed as associated with cytomegalovirus. When HLA alleles, especially DR and DQ, strongly co-occurred, TCR associations were difficult to assign to individual alleles. This cohort had only TCR beta chains sequenced, and the lack of alpha or paired-chain data limited which features could be detected. A later analysis found that TCR association rates varied across HLA loci, with DRB1 alleles showing the most associated TCRs and HLA-C alleles the fewest. In a later genetic analysis, a missense DCLRE1C variant was associated with V-gene and J-gene trimming of TCR beta chains, and the association was replicated in an independent cohort. Most TCR sequences were seen in very few donors, while some public TCRs were found in many individuals. According to a later analysis, most CMV-associated TCR beta chains appeared to be HLA-restricted, and the HLA associations seemed to be driven largely by CMV exposure. Roughly uniform sequencing depth across donors was assumed in presence/absence analyses, although this assumption may not hold. Correlated functional status among segregating V segments might reflect linkage disequilibrium, but an unknown experimental factor could not be ruled out. The only immune exposure information available for the cohort was CMV serostatus. An earlier analysis of approximately 500 of the donors showed that most TCR beta V segments appeared in productive rearrangements either about 90% or about 30% of the time, which broadly matched IMGT annotations. A further reported finding was that TCR beta sequences accurately predicted the HLA-A and HLA-B alleles for most subjects in the first cohort.

The cohort was made up of approximately 700 healthy bone marrow donors. All cohort members were sampled while nominally healthy, although unrecorded immune exposures were likely present. Of the 650 to 750 cohort members, fewer than 300 had positive CMV serostatus and about 360 had negative CMV serostatus, and CMV serostatus was not recorded for the donor. A peripheral blood sample was provided by each donor, and peripheral blood mononuclear cells were used for TCR beta sequencing. The Qiagen DNeasy Blood Extraction Kit was used to extract genomic DNA from the blood cell samples. The sequenced sample was PBMCs. The chain is assembled from TRBV28 and TRBJ2-7; too little of a D gene remains to name it. The TCR sequence derives from a human donor in good health. In nucleotides, the sequence is TGTGCCAGCAGTTTAATCGGGTCTTACGAGCAGTACTTC. This encodes CASSLIGSYEQYF.